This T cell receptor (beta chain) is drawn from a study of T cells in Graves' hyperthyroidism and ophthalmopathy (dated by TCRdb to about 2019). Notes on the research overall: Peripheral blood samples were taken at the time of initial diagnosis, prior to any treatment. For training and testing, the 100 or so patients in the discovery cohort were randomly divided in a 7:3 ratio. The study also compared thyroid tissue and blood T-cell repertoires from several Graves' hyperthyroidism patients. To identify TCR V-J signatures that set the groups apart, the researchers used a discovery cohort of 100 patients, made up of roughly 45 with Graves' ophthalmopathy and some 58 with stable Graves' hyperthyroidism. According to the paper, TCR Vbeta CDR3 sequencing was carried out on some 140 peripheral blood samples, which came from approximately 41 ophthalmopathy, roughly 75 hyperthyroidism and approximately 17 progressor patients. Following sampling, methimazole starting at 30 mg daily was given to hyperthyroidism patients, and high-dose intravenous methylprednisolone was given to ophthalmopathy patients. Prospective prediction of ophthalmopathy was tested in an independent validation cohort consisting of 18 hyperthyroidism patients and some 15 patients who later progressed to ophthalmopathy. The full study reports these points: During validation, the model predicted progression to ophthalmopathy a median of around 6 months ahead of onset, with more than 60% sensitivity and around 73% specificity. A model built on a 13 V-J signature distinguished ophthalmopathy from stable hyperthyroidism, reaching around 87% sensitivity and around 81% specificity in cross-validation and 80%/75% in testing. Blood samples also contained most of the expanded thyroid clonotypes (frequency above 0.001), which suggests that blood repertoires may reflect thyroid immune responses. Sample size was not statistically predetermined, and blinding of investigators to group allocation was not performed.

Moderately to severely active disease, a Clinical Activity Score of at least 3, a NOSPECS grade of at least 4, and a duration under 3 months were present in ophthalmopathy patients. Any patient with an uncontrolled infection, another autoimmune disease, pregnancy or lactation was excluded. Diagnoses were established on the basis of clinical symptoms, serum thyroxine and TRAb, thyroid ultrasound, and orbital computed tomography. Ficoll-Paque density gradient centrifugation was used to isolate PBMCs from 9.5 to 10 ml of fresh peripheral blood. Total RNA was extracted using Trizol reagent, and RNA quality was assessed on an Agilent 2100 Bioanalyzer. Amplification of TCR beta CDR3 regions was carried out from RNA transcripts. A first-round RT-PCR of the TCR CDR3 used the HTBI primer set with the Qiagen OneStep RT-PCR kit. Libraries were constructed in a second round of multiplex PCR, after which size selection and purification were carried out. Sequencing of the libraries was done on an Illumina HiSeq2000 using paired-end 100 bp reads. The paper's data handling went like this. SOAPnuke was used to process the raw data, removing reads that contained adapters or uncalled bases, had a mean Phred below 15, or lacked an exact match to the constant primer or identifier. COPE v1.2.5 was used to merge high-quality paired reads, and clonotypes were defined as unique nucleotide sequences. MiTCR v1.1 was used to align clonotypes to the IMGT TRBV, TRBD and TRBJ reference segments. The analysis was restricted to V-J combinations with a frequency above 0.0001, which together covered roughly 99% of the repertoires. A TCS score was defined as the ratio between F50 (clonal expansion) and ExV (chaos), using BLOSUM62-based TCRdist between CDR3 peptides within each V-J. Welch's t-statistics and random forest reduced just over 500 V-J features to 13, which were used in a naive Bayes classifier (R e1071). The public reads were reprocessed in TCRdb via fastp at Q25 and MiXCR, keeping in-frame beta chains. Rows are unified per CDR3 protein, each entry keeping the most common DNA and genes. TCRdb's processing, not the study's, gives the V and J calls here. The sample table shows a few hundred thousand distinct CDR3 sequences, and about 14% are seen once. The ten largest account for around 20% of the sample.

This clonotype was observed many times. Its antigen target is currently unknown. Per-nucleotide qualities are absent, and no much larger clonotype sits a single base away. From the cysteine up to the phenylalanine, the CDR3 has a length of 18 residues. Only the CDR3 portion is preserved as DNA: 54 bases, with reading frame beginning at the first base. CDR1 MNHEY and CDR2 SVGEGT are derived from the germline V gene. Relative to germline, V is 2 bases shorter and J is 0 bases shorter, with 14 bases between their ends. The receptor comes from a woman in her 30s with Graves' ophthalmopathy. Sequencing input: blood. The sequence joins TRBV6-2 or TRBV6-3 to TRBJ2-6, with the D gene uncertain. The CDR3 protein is CASSYPVHVGSGANVLTF. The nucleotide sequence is TGTGCCAGCAGTTACCCCGTTCACGTAGGCTCTGGGGCCAACGTCCTGACTTTC.